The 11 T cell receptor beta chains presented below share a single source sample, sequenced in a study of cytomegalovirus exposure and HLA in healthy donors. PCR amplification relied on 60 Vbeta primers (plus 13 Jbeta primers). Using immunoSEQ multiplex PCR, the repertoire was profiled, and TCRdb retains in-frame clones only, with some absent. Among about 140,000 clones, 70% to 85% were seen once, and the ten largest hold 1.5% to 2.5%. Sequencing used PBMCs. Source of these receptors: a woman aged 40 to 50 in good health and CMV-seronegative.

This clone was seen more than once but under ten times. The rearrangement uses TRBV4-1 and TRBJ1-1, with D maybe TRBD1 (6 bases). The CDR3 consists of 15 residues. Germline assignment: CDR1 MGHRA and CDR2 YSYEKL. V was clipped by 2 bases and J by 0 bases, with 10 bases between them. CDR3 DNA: TGCGCCAGCAGCCAAAGGACAGCAATGAACACTGAAGCTTTCTTT. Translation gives CASSQRTAMNTEAFF.

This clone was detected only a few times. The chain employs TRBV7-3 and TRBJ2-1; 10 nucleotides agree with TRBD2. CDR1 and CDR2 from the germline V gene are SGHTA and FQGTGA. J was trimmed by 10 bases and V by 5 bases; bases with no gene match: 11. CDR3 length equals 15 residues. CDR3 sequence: CASSRLAGMGGEQFF. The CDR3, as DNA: TGTGCCAGCAGCCGACTAGCGGGCATGGGAGGGGAGCAGTTCTTC.

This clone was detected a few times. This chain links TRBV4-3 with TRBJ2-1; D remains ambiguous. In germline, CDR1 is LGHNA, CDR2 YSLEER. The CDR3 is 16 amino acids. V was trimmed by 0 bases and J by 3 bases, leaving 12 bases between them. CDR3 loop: CASSQDTYLCYNEQFF. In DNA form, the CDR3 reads TGCGCCAGCAGCCAAGACACTTACCTTTGCTACAATGAGCAGTTCTTC.

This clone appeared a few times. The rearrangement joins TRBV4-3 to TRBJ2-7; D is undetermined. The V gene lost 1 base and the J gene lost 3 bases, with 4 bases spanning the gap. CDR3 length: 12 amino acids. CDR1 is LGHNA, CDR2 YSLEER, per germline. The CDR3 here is CASSQGGYEQYF. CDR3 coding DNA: TGCGCCAGCAGCCAAGGCGGCTACGAGCAGTACTTC.

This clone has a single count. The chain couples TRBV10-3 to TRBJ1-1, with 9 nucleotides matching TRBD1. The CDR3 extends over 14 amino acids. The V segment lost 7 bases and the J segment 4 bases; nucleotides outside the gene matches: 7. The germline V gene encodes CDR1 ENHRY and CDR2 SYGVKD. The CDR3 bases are TGTGCCATCACCCCGACAGGGGGTGTCACTGAAGCTTTCTTT. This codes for CAITPTGGVTEAFF.

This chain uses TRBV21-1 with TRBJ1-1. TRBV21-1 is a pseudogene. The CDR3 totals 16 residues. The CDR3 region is CASIHLGGGFGTEAFF. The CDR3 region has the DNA TGTGCCAGCATCCACCTGGGCGGAGGTTTCGGCACTGAAGCTTTCTTT.

CDR3 sequence reads: CASSPRSGTGKETQYF. The CDR3 nucleotides are TGTGCCAGCAGCCCCCGATCCGGGACAGGAAAAGAGACCCAGTACTTC. This chain connects TRBV11-2 to TRBJ2-5; 8 bases are shared with TRBD1. CDR1 is SGHAT, CDR2 FQNNGV, per germline. The CDR3 totals 16 residues. The J segment lost 3 bases and the V segment lost 5 bases, leaving 11 bases of the junction unmatched.

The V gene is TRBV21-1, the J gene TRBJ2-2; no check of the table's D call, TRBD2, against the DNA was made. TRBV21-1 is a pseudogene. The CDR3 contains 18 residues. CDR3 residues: CASTQGLAGGIETGELFF. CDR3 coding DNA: TGTGCCAGCACCCAGGGGCTAGCGGGAGGGATCGAGACCGGGGAGCTGTTTTTT.

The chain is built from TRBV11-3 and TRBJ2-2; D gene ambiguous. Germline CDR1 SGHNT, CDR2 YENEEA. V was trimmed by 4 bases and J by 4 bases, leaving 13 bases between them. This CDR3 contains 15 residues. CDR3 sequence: CASSSSGRVTGELFF. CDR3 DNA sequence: TGTGCCAGCAGCTCGTCCGGCCGGGTCACCGGGGAGCTGTTTTTT.

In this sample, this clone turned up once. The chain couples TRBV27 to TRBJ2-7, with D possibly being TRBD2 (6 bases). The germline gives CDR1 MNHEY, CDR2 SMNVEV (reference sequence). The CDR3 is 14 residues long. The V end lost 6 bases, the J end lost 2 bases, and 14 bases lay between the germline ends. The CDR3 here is CASRLLASAYEQYF. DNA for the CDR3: TGTGCCAGCAGGCTTCTAGCGTCAGCCTACGAGCAGTACTTC.

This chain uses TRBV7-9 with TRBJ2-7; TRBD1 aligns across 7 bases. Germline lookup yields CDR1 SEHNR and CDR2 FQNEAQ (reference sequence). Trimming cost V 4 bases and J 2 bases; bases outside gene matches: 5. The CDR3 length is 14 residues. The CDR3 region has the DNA TGTGCCAGCAGCTCCCGGGACAGAACCTACGAGCAGTACTTC. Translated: CASSSRDRTYEQYF.